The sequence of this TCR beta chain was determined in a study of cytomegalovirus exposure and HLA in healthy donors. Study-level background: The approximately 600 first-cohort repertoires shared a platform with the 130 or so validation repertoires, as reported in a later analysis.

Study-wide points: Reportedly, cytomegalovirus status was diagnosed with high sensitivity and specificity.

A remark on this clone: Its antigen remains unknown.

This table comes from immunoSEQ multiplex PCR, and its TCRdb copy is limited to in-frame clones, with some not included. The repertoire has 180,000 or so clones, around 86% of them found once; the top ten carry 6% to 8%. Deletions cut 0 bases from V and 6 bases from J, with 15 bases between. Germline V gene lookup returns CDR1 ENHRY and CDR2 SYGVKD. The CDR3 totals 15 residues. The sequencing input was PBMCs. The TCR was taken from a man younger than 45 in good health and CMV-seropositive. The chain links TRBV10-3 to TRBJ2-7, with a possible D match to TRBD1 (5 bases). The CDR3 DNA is TGTGCCATCAGTGAGTCAGACAGTCCCACCCCCGAGCAGTACTTC. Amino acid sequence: CAISESDSPTPEQYF.